This is a list of T cell receptor beta chains from one sample in a study of CD8 T cells in Susac syndrome. TCRdb reprocessed the immunoSEQ multiplex PCR reads with MiXCR, giving one entry per CDR3 protein. The data hold about 130,000 distinct CDR3 sequences, with around 90% observed a single time. Sequenced input: CD8+ T cells from PBMCs. These receptor sequences come from a human donor with multiple sclerosis. Both conserved end residues are part of each CDR3. D genes are given only for firm matches. The listing skips clone size in some rows; elsewhere it reads once, few, many or a size class.

J gene | D gene | clone size | V gene | CDR3 DNA | CDR3 protein
TRBJ2-1 | - | - | TRBV12-3/TRBV12-4 | TGTGCCAGCAGGGGACGCAGCGGACTACCGGAAAATGAGCAGTTCTTC | CASRGRSGLPENEQFF
TRBJ2-7 | TRBD1 | - | TRBV27 | TGTGCCAGCAGCCGACAGGGGGCAGGCTACGAGCAGTACTTC | CASSRQGAGYEQYF
TRBJ2-7 | - | - | TRBV29-1 | TGCAGCGTTCCTCGGCCAGGAGCCTACGAGCAGTACTTC | CSVPRPGAYEQYF
TRBJ2-7 | - | once | TRBV2 | TGTGCCAGCAGTGAACACGGTTCCTACGAGCAGTACTTC | CASSEHGSYEQYF
TRBJ2-7 | - | few | TRBV4-3 | TGCGCCAGCAGCCCCCAGGAGGGAGCAGGCTACGAGCAGTACTTC | CASSPQEGAGYEQYF
TRBJ2-7 | - | - | TRBV7-8 | TGTGCCAGCAGCTTGACGGGAGTCGGAGAGCAGTACTTC | CASSLTGVGEQYF
TRBJ2-5 | - | - | TRBV7-9 | TGTGCCAGCAGCTTAATCGGTGCGAGTTTCCAAGAGACCCAGTACTTC | CASSLIGASFQETQYF
TRBJ1-1 | TRBD1 | - | TRBV12-3/TRBV12-4 | TGTGCCAGCAGTGCCCACAGGGGGCTGAACACTGAAGCTTTCTTT | CASSAHRGLNTEAFF
TRBJ2-1 | - | - | TRBV20-1 | TGCAGTGCTAAACCCTATAATGAGCAGTTCTTC | CSAKPYNEQFF
TRBJ2-2 | - | - | TRBV24-1 | TGTGCCACCAGTGTTGGCGGGGAGCTGTTTTTT | CATSVGGELFF